These T cell receptor beta chains were read from a single sample in a study of cytomegalovirus exposure and HLA in healthy donors. Assay: immunoSEQ multiplex PCR; the TCRdb copy retains only in-frame clones and omits some. The table has approximately 110,000 clones, 70% to 75% seen once; the top ten hold about 4%. Sequencing input: PBMCs. The receptors here all came from a middle-aged woman in good health and CMV-seronegative. The CDR3 runs from the conserved cysteine through the conserved F or W. A D gene is named only where the DNA matches it firmly. A clone size is listed for some rows: how often the clone was seen (once, few, many), or a class if it is expanded.

J: TRBJ1-3; size: -; D: -; V: TRBV30; CDR3: CALGHSGNTIYF; DNA: TGTGCCTTAGGACACTCTGGAAACACCATATATTTT
J: TRBJ2-7; size: -; D: -; V: TRBV27; CDR3: CASSSYVPLDKSYEQYF; DNA: TGTGCCAGCAGTTCATATGTCCCCCTTGACAAGTCCTACGAGCAGTACTTC
J: TRBJ2-1; size: -; D: -; V: TRBV19; CDR3: CASSNGVDEQFF; DNA: TGTGCCAGTAGTAACGGGGTTGATGAGCAGTTCTTC
J: TRBJ2-7; size: -; D: -; V: TRBV6-6; CDR3: CASSFQGREQYF; DNA: TGTGCCAGCAGTTTCCAGGGGCGGGAGCAGTACTTC
J: TRBJ2-1; size: -; D: TRBD2; V: TRBV19; CDR3: CASTRAGGAGNEQFF; DNA: TGTGCCAGTACCCGGGCGGGAGGAGCCGGGAATGAGCAGTTCTTC
J: TRBJ1-5; size: -; D: -; V: TRBV18; CDR3: CASSPWRDQPQHF; DNA: TGTGCCAGCTCACCATGGAGGGACCAGCCCCAGCATTTT
J: TRBJ2-1; size: -; D: TRBD2; V: TRBV29-1; CDR3: CSVRTSGRNEQFF; DNA: TGCAGCGTTAGGACTAGCGGGAGAAATGAGCAGTTCTTC
J: TRBJ1-2; size: -; D: TRBD1; V: TRBV7-8; CDR3: CASSPGTGSVGYTF; DNA: TGTGCCAGCAGCCCCGGGACAGGGTCGGTCGGCTACACCTTC
J: TRBJ1-3; size: -; D: -; V: TRBV9; CDR3: CASSVDSHRAGNTIYF; DNA: TGTGCCAGCAGCGTAGACTCCCACAGGGCTGGAAACACCATATATTTT
J: TRBJ1-2; size: few; D: -; V: TRBV7-9; CDR3: CASSPAPGANYGYTF; DNA: TGTGCCAGCAGCCCAGCTCCAGGGGCAAACTATGGCTACACCTTC